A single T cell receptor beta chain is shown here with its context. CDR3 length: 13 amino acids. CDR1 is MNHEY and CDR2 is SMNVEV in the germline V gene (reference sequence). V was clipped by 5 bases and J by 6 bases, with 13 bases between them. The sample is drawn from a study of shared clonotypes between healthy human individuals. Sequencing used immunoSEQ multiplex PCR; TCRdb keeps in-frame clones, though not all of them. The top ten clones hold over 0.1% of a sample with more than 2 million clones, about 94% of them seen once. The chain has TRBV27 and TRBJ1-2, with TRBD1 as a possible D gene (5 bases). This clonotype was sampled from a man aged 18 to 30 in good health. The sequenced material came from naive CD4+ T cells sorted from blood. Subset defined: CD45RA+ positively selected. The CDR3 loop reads CASSPEGLHGYTF. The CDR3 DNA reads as TGTGCCAGCAGTCCCGAGGGACTCCATGGCTACACCTTC.